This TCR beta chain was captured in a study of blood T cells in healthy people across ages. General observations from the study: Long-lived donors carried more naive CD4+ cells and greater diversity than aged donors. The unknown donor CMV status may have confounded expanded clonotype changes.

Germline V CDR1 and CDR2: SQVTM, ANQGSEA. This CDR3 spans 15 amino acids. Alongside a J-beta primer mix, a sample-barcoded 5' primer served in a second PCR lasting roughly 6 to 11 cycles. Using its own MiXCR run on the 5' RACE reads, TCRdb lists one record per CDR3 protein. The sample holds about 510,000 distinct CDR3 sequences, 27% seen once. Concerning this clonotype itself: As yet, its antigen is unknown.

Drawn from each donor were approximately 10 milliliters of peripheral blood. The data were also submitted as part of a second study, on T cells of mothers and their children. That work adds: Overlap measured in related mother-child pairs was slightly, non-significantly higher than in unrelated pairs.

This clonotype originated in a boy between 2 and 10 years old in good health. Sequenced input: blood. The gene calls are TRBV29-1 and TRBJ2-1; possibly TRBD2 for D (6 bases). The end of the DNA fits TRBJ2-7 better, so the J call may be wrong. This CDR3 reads CSVEDYGGTGDEQYF. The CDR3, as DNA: TGCAGCGTTGAAGATTACGGCGGGACGGGAGATGAGCAGTACTTC.